A single sample is the source of the 16 T cell receptor beta chains below, sequenced in a study of cytotoxic CD8 clonotypes in ibrutinib-treated CLL. Produced via immunoSEQ multiplex PCR; TCRdb's table is partial and in-frame only. This table holds roughly 45,000 clones, 50% to 75% found once. The starting material was PBMCs, obtained after 24 months of ibrutinib treatment. The receptors come from a human donor with chronic lymphocytic leukemia.

CDR3 residues: CASSYTSPVEQYF. The CDR3 nucleotides read TGTGCCAGCAGTTACACCTCCCCCGTCGAGCAGTACTTC. The J gene is TRBJ2-7, the V gene TRBV6-6, with D hard to call. V was cut by 2 bases and J by 6 bases, with 11 bases left in between. Germline values: CDR1 MNHNY, CDR2 SVGAGI (reference sequence). This CDR3 is built from 13 residues.

The chain has TRBV30 and TRBJ1-6; 10 bases map to TRBD1. Germline lookup yields CDR1 GTSNPN and CDR2 SVGIG (reference sequence). V lost 4 bases and J lost 11; bases outside the gene matches: 5. CDR3 length: 13 amino acids. The chain's CDR3 is CAWMAGTGAPLHF. CDR3 DNA: TGTGCCTGGATGGCAGGGACAGGGGCACCCCTCCACTTT.

This chain links TRBV7-2 with TRBJ2-7, with no clear D. CDR3 length: 17 residues. The germline V and J ends were trimmed by 3 bases and 0 bases, with 18 bases remaining between them. Per germline, CDR1 SGHTA and CDR2 FQGNSA. The CDR3 region is CASSFPSPGGYSYEQYF. Written as DNA, the CDR3 is TGTGCCAGCAGCTTCCCCAGCCCCGGTGGGTACTCCTACGAGCAGTACTTC.

In its sample, this clone was seen a few times. The chain recombines TRBV19 with TRBJ2-4, with 8 bases identical to TRBD1. Germline trimming cut 4 bases from V and 6 bases from J; bases unmatched to any gene: 14. CDR3 length: 17 amino acids. Looked up from germline, CDR1 is LNHDA and CDR2 is SQIVND (reference sequence). This CDR3 reads CASSSRIGQGQGNIQYF. The DNA for the CDR3 is TGTGCCAGTAGTAGCCGAATCGGACAGGGCCAGGGAAACATTCAGTACTTC.

The chain combines TRBV5-6 with TRBJ1-2; D might be TRBD1 (5 bases). Trimming removed 1 base from V and 4 bases from J, with 14 bases in between. Germline CDR1 is SGHDT and CDR2 is YYEEEE. The CDR3 sequence is 15 residues long. The CDR3 nucleotides read TGTGCCAGCAGCTTGAGACGAGGGGAAGTCTATGGCTACACCTTC. It is translated as CASSLRRGEVYGYTF.

The chain combines TRBV18 with TRBJ2-2; D gene unclear. Germline assignment: CDR1 KGHSH and CDR2 LQKENI. This CDR3 spans 12 amino acids. Trimming pared 3 bases from V and 6 bases from J, leaving 5 bases between. CDR3 amino acids: CASSPLAGELFF. The CDR3 DNA is TGTGCCAGCTCACCCTTGGCCGGGGAGCTGTTTTTT.

The chain links TRBV18 to TRBJ2-4; D unclear. V lost 2 bases, J lost 8 bases, and 4 bases lay in between. Germline V gives CDR1 KGHSH, CDR2 LQKENI. The CDR3 totals 11 residues. CDR3 DNA sequence: TGTGCCAGCTCACCAGGAGACATTCAGTACTTC. Translating it yields CASSPGDIQYF.

The chain recombines TRBV7-4 with TRBJ2-3; 9 positions agree with TRBD2. This CDR3 has 17 amino acids. Germline trimming cut 4 bases from V and 2 bases from J; bases unmatched to any gene: 10. Germline lookup yields CDR1 SGHVT and CDR2 SQSDAQ. The DNA of the CDR3 is TGTGCCAGCAGCTCCCCCCGGCTAGCGGGGCACACAGATACGCAGTATTTT. Translating it yields CASSSPRLAGHTDTQYF.

This clone was recorded a few times. This chain links TRBV18 with TRBJ2-3; TRBD1 might be the D (7 bases). The V end was cut by 5 bases, the J end by 2 bases, with 14 bases between. Germline CDR1 and CDR2: KGHSH and LQKENI. The CDR3 is 15 amino acids. CDR3 DNA sequence: TGTGCCAGCTCAACCGACAGGGACTTCACAGATACGCAGTATTTT. Translation: CASSTDRDFTDTQYF.

This clone was observed a handful of times. The V call is TRBV29-1, the J call TRBJ2-3; no clear D gene. The CDR3 is 12 residues long. The V and J ends lost 2 bases and 0 bases respectively, with 3 bases between them. Germline V gives CDR1 SQVTM, CDR2 ANQGSEA. CDR3 protein: CSVESSTDTQYF. The CDR3 coding sequence is TGCAGCGTTGAAAGCAGCACAGATACGCAGTATTTT.

This CDR3 reads CASSFHYWGDTQYF. The CDR3 nucleotides read TGTGCCAGCAGCTTCCACTATTGGGGAGATACGCAGTATTTT. The J gene is TRBJ2-3, the V gene TRBV9; D not resolved. This CDR3 spans 14 amino acids. V gave up 4 bases and J gave up 5 bases, with 14 bases separating them. Per germline, CDR1 SGDLS and CDR2 YYNGEE.

A few counts support this clone. The chain joins TRBV5-1 to TRBJ2-2; 7 bases fit TRBD1. The trim removed 2 bases at V and 5 bases at J, leaving 12 bases unmatched. Per the germline V gene, CDR1 is SGHRS and CDR2 is YFSETQ. This CDR3 has 17 residues. As DNA, the CDR3 is TGCGCCAGCAGCTTCGACAGGGACCCCGCTGTGACCGGGGAGCTGTTTTTT. This sequence encodes CASSFDRDPAVTGELFF.

The chain recombines TRBV7-6 with TRBJ2-3; the D is unclear. Germline CDR1 reads SGHVS; CDR2 reads FNYEAQ. The CDR3 covers 13 residues. Deletions cut 2 bases from V and 1 base from J, with 4 bases between. The CDR3 DNA sequence: TGTGCCAGCAGCTTATGGCGCACAGATACGCAGTATTTT. Protein product: CASSLWRTDTQYF.

In its sample, this clone ranks as medium-sized. In DNA form, the CDR3 reads TGTGCCAGCGGGGAGGGCGATCAGCCCCAGCATTTT. It translates to CASGEGDQPQHF. The chain combines TRBV27 with TRBJ1-5; D not certain. CDR3 length equals 12 residues. Deletions cut 8 bases from V and 5 bases from J, with 10 bases between. Looked up from germline, CDR1 is MNHEY and CDR2 is SMNVEV (reference sequence).

The chain is built from TRBV27 and TRBJ1-5; the D gene is possibly TRBD1 (5 bases). This CDR3 is built from 14 residues. The V gene lost 6 bases and the J gene lost 5 bases, with 14 bases spanning the gap. Germline V lookup: CDR1 MNHEY, CDR2 SMNVEV (reference sequence). The CDR3: CASRGPWGDQPQHF. The CDR3 DNA sequence: TGTGCCAGCAGAGGCCCGTGGGGCGATCAGCCCCAGCATTTT.

J is TRBJ2-7 and V is TRBV20-1; 8 nucleotides agree with TRBD1. The ends lost 4 bases at V and 7 bases at J; junction bases unmatched: 3. The CDR3 sequence is 11 residues long. Looked up from germline, CDR1 is DFQATT and CDR2 is SNEGSKA (reference sequence). The CDR3 loop reads CSATGGREQYF. CDR3 DNA sequence: TGCAGTGCTACAGGGGGCCGAGAGCAGTACTTC.